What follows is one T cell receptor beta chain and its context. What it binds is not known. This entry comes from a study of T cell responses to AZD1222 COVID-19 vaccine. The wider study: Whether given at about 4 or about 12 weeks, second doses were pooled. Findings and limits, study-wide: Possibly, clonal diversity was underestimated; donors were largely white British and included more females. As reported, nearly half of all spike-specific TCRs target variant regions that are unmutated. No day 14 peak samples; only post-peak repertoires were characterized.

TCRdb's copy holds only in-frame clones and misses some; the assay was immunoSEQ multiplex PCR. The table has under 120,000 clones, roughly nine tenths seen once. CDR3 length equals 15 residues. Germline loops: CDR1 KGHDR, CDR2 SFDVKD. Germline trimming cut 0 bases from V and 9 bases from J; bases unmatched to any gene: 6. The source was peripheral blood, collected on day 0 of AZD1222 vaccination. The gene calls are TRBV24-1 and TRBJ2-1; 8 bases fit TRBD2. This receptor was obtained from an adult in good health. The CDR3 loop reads CATSDLREGRVEQFF. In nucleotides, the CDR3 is TGTGCCACCAGTGATTTGCGGGAGGGCCGGGTTGAGCAGTTCTTC.